This T cell receptor (beta chain) is drawn from a study of T cells in Graves' hyperthyroidism and ophthalmopathy. Background on the study: At initial diagnosis, before any treatment had begun, peripheral blood was obtained.

Amplified TCR beta CDR3 regions derived from RNA transcripts. Initially, a first-round RT-PCR of the TCR CDR3 employed the HTBI primer set. TCRdb recomputed calls from the multiplex PCR reads with MiXCR, one row per CDR3 protein. Found here are around 600,000 distinct CDR3 sequences, 13% to 15% of them singletons; the top ten hold roughly 7.7%. Study findings and constraints: Most clonotypes that expanded in the thyroid above 0.001 also showed up in blood. Ophthalmopathy was told apart from stable hyperthyroidism by a 13 V-J model.

This CDR3 has 13 residues. V was pared by 5 bases and J by 7 bases, with 14 bases between. The germline V gene encodes CDR1 DFQATT and CDR2 SNEGSKA (reference sequence). Of note for this clonotype: Its matching antigen is unknown.

Sequencing was performed on blood. The chain is built from TRBV20-1 and TRBJ1-4; D is unclear. This receptor was taken from a woman under 30 with Graves' ophthalmopathy. The CDR3: CSAHFVVGEKLFF. The CDR3 region has the DNA TGCAGTGCTCACTTCGTCGTGGGTGAAAAACTGTTTTTT.